These T cell receptor beta chains were read from a single sample in a study of cytotoxic CD8 clonotypes in ibrutinib-treated CLL. TCRdb keeps only in-frame clones here, not all; method: immunoSEQ multiplex PCR. The data hold about 85,000 clones, with more than 75% observed a single time. Here the sequenced sample was PBMCs, taken after 12 months of ibrutinib treatment. Receptor source: a human donor with chronic lymphocytic leukemia. Each CDR3 is given with its conserved first and last residue. Fields, in order: V gene, J gene, clone size, D gene, CDR3 length, CDR3 DNA, CDR3 protein. D genes are given only for firm matches. Clone size is given for some rows only: seen once, a few or many times, or a class if the clone is expanded.

V: TRBV19; J: TRBJ1-5; size: NA; D: NA; length: 16; DNA: TGTGCCAGTACCTTTCTGAGTGGAGGGGAGGATCAGCCCCAGCATTTT; CDR3: CASTFLSGGEDQPQHF
V: TRBV5-4; J: TRBJ2-7; size: once; D: NA; length: 12; DNA: TGTGCCAGCAGCCCCTGGGGGGTCGAGCAGTACTTC; CDR3: CASSPWGVEQYF
V: TRBV2; J: TRBJ2-5; size: NA; D: TRBD1; length: 15; DNA: TGTGCCAGCAGTGACTGGACAGGGGGCGGTGAGACCCAGTACTTC; CDR3: CASSDWTGGGETQYF
V: TRBV27; J: TRBJ2-3; size: NA; D: NA; length: 14; DNA: TGTGCCAGCAGTTTAGCGTCTCCCTCAGATACGCAGTATTTT; CDR3: CASSLASPSDTQYF
V: TRBV5-1; J: TRBJ2-5; size: NA; D: NA; length: 15; DNA: TGCGCCAGCAGCTTGGCCAGCGGGCCACAAGAGACCCAGTACTTC; CDR3: CASSLASGPQETQYF
V: TRBV7-2; J: TRBJ1-2; size: once; D: TRBD1; length: 14; DNA: TGTGCCAGCAGCTTGCCAGGGGGCATCTATGGCTACACCTTC; CDR3: CASSLPGGIYGYTF
V: TRBV2; J: TRBJ1-4; size: NA; D: TRBD1; length: 13; DNA: TGTGCCAGCGCCAGGGGGTCCGGTGAAAAACTGTTTTTT; CDR3: CASARGSGEKLFF
V: TRBV28; J: TRBJ2-3; size: NA; D: NA; length: 11; DNA: TGTGCCAGCAGAGAGACAGACACGCAGTATTTT; CDR3: CASRETDTQYF
V: TRBV18; J: TRBJ1-1; size: NA; D: NA; length: 11; DNA: TGTGCCAGCTCACGGTCCAACCAAGCTTTCTTT; CDR3: CASSRSNQAFF
V: TRBV6-5; J: TRBJ1-4; size: NA; D: NA; length: 11; DNA: TGTGCCAGCAGTTGGACAGAAAAACTGTTTTTT; CDR3: CASSWTEKLFF
V: TRBV18; J: TRBJ1-1; size: NA; D: NA; length: 14; DNA: TGTGCCAGCTCACCAGGGGGAGGAGGCACTGAAGCTTTCTTT; CDR3: CASSPGGGGTEAFF
V: TRBV30; J: TRBJ2-7; size: NA; D: NA; length: 12; DNA: TGTGCCTGGGCCCAGGGCACCTACGAGCAGTACTTC; CDR3: CAWAQGTYEQYF
V: TRBV6-5; J: TRBJ2-7; size: NA; D: TRBD1; length: 13; DNA: TGTGCCAGCAGTAGGGACAGAGCCTACGAGCAGTACTTC; CDR3: CASSRDRAYEQYF
V: TRBV27; J: TRBJ2-5; size: NA; D: NA; length: 14; DNA: TGTGCCAGCAGTTTATTACCCCCCCGGGAGACCCAGTACTTC; CDR3: CASSLLPPRETQYF
V: TRBV18; J: TRBJ2-7; size: NA; D: TRBD1; length: 14; DNA: TGTGCCAGCTCACCGCAGGGGGCCTCCTACGAGCAGTACTTC; CDR3: CASSPQGASYEQYF
V: TRBV6-6; J: TRBJ2-7; size: few; D: TRBD2; length: 15; DNA: TGTGCCAGCAGTTACTCGGGGGGGAGCTCCTACGAGCAGTACTTC; CDR3: CASSYSGGSSYEQYF
V: TRBV19; J: TRBJ1-1; size: NA; D: NA; length: 16; DNA: TGTGCCAGTAGTACCCCGGCGGGGGCGCAACGGGCTGAAGCTTTCTTT; CDR3: CASSTPAGAQRAEAFF
V: TRBV4-2; J: TRBJ2-3; size: NA; D: TRBD2; length: 16; DNA: TGTGCCAGCAGCCAAGACGGGACTAGCGTGGCAGATACGCAGTATTTT; CDR3: CASSQDGTSVADTQYF
V: TRBV2; J: TRBJ2-6; size: NA; D: NA; length: 15; DNA: TGTGCCAGCAGTGAAGGGGGGGCCGGGGCCAACGTCCTGACTTTC; CDR3: CASSEGGAGANVLTF
V: TRBV28; J: TRBJ1-6; size: NA; D: NA; length: 15; DNA: TGTGCCAGCAGTTTAGGGGGACACTTAAATTCACCCCTCCACTTT; CDR3: CASSLGGHLNSPLHF
V: TRBV7-2; J: TRBJ1-4; size: once; D: NA; length: 14; DNA: TGTGCCAGCAGGGGCAGCACAACTAATGAAAAACTGTTTTTT; CDR3: CASRGSTTNEKLFF
V: TRBV27; J: TRBJ2-7; size: few; D: NA; length: 13; DNA: TGTGCCAGCGGGGGGGACAGCAATTACGAGCAGTACTTC; CDR3: CASGGDSNYEQYF
V: TRBV5-1; J: TRBJ2-7; size: once; D: TRBD1; length: 15; DNA: TGCGCCAGCAGCACTCCGGGACAGGGGACCTACGAGCAGTACTTC; CDR3: CASSTPGQGTYEQYF
V: TRBV10-2; J: TRBJ1-2; size: NA; D: NA; length: 12; DNA: TGCGCCAGCAGCGGAACAGGCTATGGCTACACCTTC; CDR3: CASSGTGYGYTF
V: TRBV7-3; J: TRBJ2-3; size: NA; D: NA; length: 15; DNA: TGTGCCAGCAGCTTAGGGGGCCCCGGGACAGATACGCAGTATTTT; CDR3: CASSLGGPGTDTQYF
V: TRBV6-5; J: TRBJ1-2; size: NA; D: NA; length: 12; DNA: TGTGCCAGCAGTGGCGGAGGGCTTGGCTACACCTTC; CDR3: CASSGGGLGYTF
V: TRBV20-1; J: TRBJ1-1; size: NA; D: TRBD1; length: 10; DNA: TGCAGTGCCGCGACAGGGAAAGCTTTCTTT; CDR3: CSAATGKAFF
V: TRBV5-1; J: TRBJ2-5; size: NA; D: TRBD2; length: 17; DNA: TGCGCCAGCAGCTTGGTGCTTAGCGGGGGCCTGGGAGAGACCCAGTACTTC; CDR3: CASSLVLSGGLGETQYF
V: TRBV7-9; J: TRBJ1-2; size: NA; D: NA; length: 15; DNA: TGTGCCAGCAGCTTAGGCCAGGGTGGGAACTATGGCTACACCTTC; CDR3: CASSLGQGGNYGYTF
V: TRBV28; J: TRBJ1-2; size: NA; D: NA; length: 15; DNA: TGTGCCAGCAGTACCGCGGGGGGCAGGAGGAGGGGCTACACCTTC; CDR3: CASSTAGGRRRGYTF
V: TRBV25-1; J: TRBJ2-3; size: NA; D: NA; length: 16; DNA: TGTGCCAGCAGTCCGACTTGGGGCAGGGGATTGGATACGCAGTATTTT; CDR3: CASSPTWGRGLDTQYF
V: TRBV6-6; J: TRBJ1-3; size: NA; D: NA; length: 14; DNA: TGTGCCACCGGAGAATGGGTTGTCGGAAACACCATATATTTT; CDR3: CATGEWVVGNTIYF
V: TRBV28; J: TRBJ1-5; size: few; D: TRBD1; length: 15; DNA: TGTGCCAGCAGTTTCCCCGGGACAGGTTATCAGCCCCAGCATTTT; CDR3: CASSFPGTGYQPQHF
V: TRBV7-9; J: TRBJ2-5; size: NA; D: NA; length: 14; DNA: TGTGCCAGCAGCTTAGCGGGGGTCCAGGGAGGCCAGTACTTC; CDR3: CASSLAGVQGGQYF
V: TRBV29-1; J: TRBJ2-6; size: NA; D: NA; length: 13; DNA: TGCAGCGTTGAAACCCCTGGGGCCAACGTCCTGACTTTC; CDR3: CSVETPGANVLTF
V: TRBV7-7; J: TRBJ2-3; size: NA; D: TRBD1; length: 15; DNA: TGTGCTAGCAGCTTAGGGACAGGCTACACAGATACGCAGTATTTT; CDR3: CASSLGTGYTDTQYF
V: TRBV5-1; J: TRBJ2-1; size: NA; D: NA; length: 15; DNA: TGCGCCAGCAGCTTGGGCCCAAACCGCGGCGATGAGCAGTTCTTC; CDR3: CASSLGPNRGDEQFF
V: TRBV27; J: TRBJ2-7; size: NA; D: NA; length: 13; DNA: TGTGCCAGCAGTCACGGGGGCCCCTACGAGCAGTACTTC; CDR3: CASSHGGPYEQYF
V: TRBV28; J: TRBJ2-1; size: NA; D: TRBD2; length: 16; DNA: TGTGCCAGCAGTCCGCCAGCGGGAGACCCCTACAATGAGCAGTTCTTC; CDR3: CASSPPAGDPYNEQFF
V: TRBV28; J: TRBJ2-7; size: NA; D: TRBD2; length: 13; DNA: TGTGCCAGCAGACCGGCTAGCGGCTACGAGCAGTACTTC; CDR3: CASRPASGYEQYF
V: TRBV7-3; J: TRBJ2-2; size: NA; D: NA; length: 15; DNA: TGTGCCAGCAGCCCCCGGACAGCCGACACCGGGGAGCTGTTTTTT; CDR3: CASSPRTADTGELFF
V: TRBV11-2; J: TRBJ2-4; size: NA; D: NA; length: 15; DNA: TGTGCCAGCAGCCCCCTCGGGCTCCGGGAAAACATTCAGTACTTC; CDR3: CASSPLGLRENIQYF
V: TRBV28; J: TRBJ1-4; size: medium-sized; D: NA; length: 14; DNA: TGTGCCAGCAGTTTAACGGGACCTAATGAAAAACTGTTTTTT; CDR3: CASSLTGPNEKLFF
V: TRBV19; J: TRBJ2-7; size: NA; D: NA; length: 15; DNA: TGTGCCAGTAGTTGGTCCCGGACAGCCGAATACGAGCAGTACTTC; CDR3: CASSWSRTAEYEQYF
V: TRBV5-1; J: TRBJ2-1; size: NA; D: NA; length: 12; DNA: TGCGCCAGCAGCTCCCCCTACAATGAGCAGTTCTTC; CDR3: CASSSPYNEQFF
V: TRBV7-9; J: TRBJ2-1; size: NA; D: NA; length: 14; DNA: TGTGCCAGCAGTCTTACAATTAGCGACAATGAGCAGTTCTTC; CDR3: CASSLTISDNEQFF
V: TRBV5-1; J: TRBJ2-7; size: NA; D: NA; length: 13; DNA: TGCGCCAGCATAGCCGACAGCTCCTACGAGCAGTACTTC; CDR3: CASIADSSYEQYF
V: TRBV6-6; J: TRBJ1-5; size: NA; D: TRBD1; length: 16; DNA: TGTGCCAGCAGTTACGCCACAGGGGGTAGCAATCAGCCCCAGCATTTT; CDR3: CASSYATGGSNQPQHF
V: TRBV28; J: TRBJ1-2; size: NA; D: NA; length: 14; DNA: TGTGCCAGCAGACGCTCGGGATCTTACTATGGCTACACCTTC; CDR3: CASRRSGSYYGYTF
V: TRBV6-6; J: TRBJ1-4; size: NA; D: TRBD1; length: 14; DNA: TGTGCCAGCAGTACGGACAGGGGTAATGAAAAACTGTTTTTT; CDR3: CASSTDRGNEKLFF
V: TRBV18; J: TRBJ2-5; size: NA; D: TRBD1; length: 13; DNA: TGTGCCAGCTCGAGGGACAGCCAAGAGACCCAGTACTTC; CDR3: CASSRDSQETQYF
V: TRBV6-1; J: TRBJ1-2; size: few; D: TRBD1; length: 13; DNA: TGTGCCACCATGCCGGGGACAGTCTATGGCTACACCTTC; CDR3: CATMPGTVYGYTF
V: TRBV5-1; J: TRBJ2-3; size: once; D: NA; length: 17; DNA: TGCGCCAGCAGCCCGGTGTGGGGGACGGACAGCACAGATACGCAGTATTTT; CDR3: CASSPVWGTDSTDTQYF
V: TRBV7-9; J: TRBJ1-1; size: NA; D: NA; length: 14; DNA: TGTGCCAGCAGCTTGGGCCAGGGAGGGGGTGAAGCTTTCTTT; CDR3: CASSLGQGGGEAFF
V: TRBV7-9; J: TRBJ1-1; size: NA; D: NA; length: 13; DNA: TGTGCCAGCAGCCCACGGCCCAACACTGAAGCTTTCTTT; CDR3: CASSPRPNTEAFF